The rows below give T cell receptor beta chains drawn from one sample of a study of T-cell reconstitution after alpha-beta-depleted transplantation in children. One entry per CDR3 protein, called by TCRdb with MiXCR from the PCR reads. The repertoire holds about 580,000 distinct CDR3 sequences, with 20% to 30% as singletons. The sequencing used PBMCs, collected before TCRalphabeta/CD19-depleted stem cell transplant. These receptors all come from a boy younger than two with Wiskott-Aldrich syndrome, due to receive a stem cell transplant. CDR3s include the opening cysteine and the closing phenylalanine or tryptophan. The listing skips clone size in some rows; elsewhere it reads once, few, many or a size class.

>TRBJ2-3|-|TRBV12-3/TRBV12-4
CASSLESGVDTQYF
>TRBJ2-1|-|TRBV11-2
CASSPAGTNSGEQFF
>TRBJ1-3|-|TRBV28
CASSLLGKSGNTIYF
>TRBJ2-1|-|TRBV7-9
CASSLGVRKYNEQFF
>TRBJ2-7|-|TRBV6-6
CASSYGLGGTQYF
>TRBJ2-1|few|TRBV29-1
CSGERQGLYNEQFF
>TRBJ2-3|few|TRBV10-3
CAISELGNTDTQYF
>TRBJ2-7|few|TRBV7-2
CASSPVSGDSYEQYF
>TRBJ2-5|few|TRBV20-1
CSSLHTYQETQYF
>TRBJ2-1|few|TRBV5-1
CASSTKRDSEQFF
>TRBJ2-1|-|TRBV12-3/TRBV12-4
CASSHGTSGAYNEQFF
>TRBJ1-2|-|TRBV28
CASTIPQTGTTGYTF
>TRBJ2-2|few|TRBV7-9
CLLSQREGNRELFF
>TRBJ2-3|-|TRBV15
CATSRESGVTGTDTQYF
>TRBJ2-3|few|TRBV20-1
CSANLPGGGADTQYF
>TRBJ2-5|-|TRBV24-1
CATSDFDKQETQYF
>TRBJ1-6|few|TRBV12-3/TRBV12-4
CASSSAQSTPLHF
>TRBJ2-7|many|TRBV27
CASSRDGGAGRYEQYF
>TRBJ2-1|few|TRBV20-1
CSAERLAGPYNEQFF
>TRBJ2-3|many|TRBV24-1
CATRQGSADTQYF
>TRBJ2-1|-|TRBV10-1
CASSEQPSGSEDEQFF
>TRBJ1-2|-|TRBV5-5
CASSTGTGWSGYTF
>TRBJ2-1|few|TRBV24-1
CATSSWGGNEQFF
>TRBJ1-4|few|TRBV7-2
CASSGGQVLGKLFF
>TRBJ1-5|-|TRBV6-1
CASSGTLWLSNQPQHF
>TRBJ2-7|-|TRBV13
CASSFRPGAYEQYF
>TRBJ2-5|many|TRBV2
CASSLETGQETQYF
>TRBJ2-1|few|TRBV5-1
CASSLKLGVEQFF
>TRBJ2-3|-|TRBV7-8
CASSWGQGTDTQYF